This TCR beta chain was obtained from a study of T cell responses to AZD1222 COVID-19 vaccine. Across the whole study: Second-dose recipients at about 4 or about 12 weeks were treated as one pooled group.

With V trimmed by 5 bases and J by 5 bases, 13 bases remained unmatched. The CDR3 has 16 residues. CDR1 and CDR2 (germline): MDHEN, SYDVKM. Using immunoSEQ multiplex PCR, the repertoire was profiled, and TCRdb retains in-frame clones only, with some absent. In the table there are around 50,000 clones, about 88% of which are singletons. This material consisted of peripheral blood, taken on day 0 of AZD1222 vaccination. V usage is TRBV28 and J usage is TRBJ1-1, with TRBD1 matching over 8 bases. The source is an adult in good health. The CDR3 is CASSPYSGGFVTEAFF. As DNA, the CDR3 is TGTGCCAGCAGTCCTTATTCAGGGGGCTTCGTGACTGAAGCTTTCTTT.